The sequence of this TCR beta chain was determined in a study of cytomegalovirus exposure and HLA in healthy donors. Germline V gene lookup returns CDR1 ENHRY and CDR2 SYGVKD. Trimming took 3 bases from V and 6 from J; bases not matched to a gene: 2. The CDR3 sequence is 12 residues long. The PCR had 60 Vbeta and 13 Jbeta primers. The protocol was immunoSEQ multiplex PCR, while the TCRdb copy is restricted to in-frame clones and leaves out a portion. The repertoire consists of approximately 100,000 clones, with 70% to 90% occurring once and the leading ten covering 2% to 2.5%. Of note for this clone: As yet, its antigen is unknown.

Study-level findings and limits: Cytomegalovirus status, reportedly, was diagnosed with high specificity and sensitivity by the classifier. Later examination showed HLA-associated TCR beta chains had greater clonal expansion than equally common others. Among TCR sequences, most were rare, though some public TCRs appeared in many donors.

The chain has TRBV10-3 and TRBJ2-7, with 7 positions matching TRBD2. The sequence was obtained from a man between 18 and 35 years old in good health and CMV-seronegative. Input material: PBMCs. CDR3 protein: CAISDGEGEQYF. The CDR3 region has the DNA TGTGCCATCAGTGACGGGGAGGGCGAGCAGTACTTC.